Listed here are 15 T cell receptor beta chains from one sample, sequenced in a study of beta chain features in type 1 diabetes. Isolated RNA was reverse transcribed in full, so expressed TCRB transcripts were sequenced. TCRdb's table, derived via immunoSEQ multiplex PCR, lists solely in-frame clones and lacks some. The sample lists under 450,000 clones, approximately 13% occurring once. The sequencing sample was made of naive CD4+ T cells from blood. The receptor set was obtained from a man younger than 45 in good health.

In this sample, this clone turned up a few times. The genes are TRBV21-1 and TRBJ2-7; TRBD1 was called by the table and not checked on the DNA. TRBV21-1 is given as a pseudogene. The CDR3 consists of 17 residues. The CDR3 sequence: CASSNNKGVRVLGEQYF. The CDR3 region has the DNA TGTGCCAGCAGCAACAATAAAGGCGTCAGGGTACTTGGCGAGCAGTACTTC.

This clone has a single count. The chain recombines TRBV11-3 with TRBJ2-3; 9 bases fit TRBD2. The CDR3 runs 15 residues. Germline CDR1 is SGHNT and CDR2 is YENEEA. The junction had 8 bases not matched to a gene; V was cut back by 5 bases and J by 5 bases. CDR3 sequence reads: CASSPRAGGVDTQYF. The CDR3 DNA reads as TGTGCCAGCAGCCCGCGGGCGGGAGGGGTAGATACGCAGTATTTT.

Concerning this clone: Different DNA sequences within this sample yield the same CDR3. The chain has TRBV5-1 and TRBJ2-1, with TRBD2 identical over 8 bases. This CDR3 is built from 15 residues. V lost 2 bases to trimming and J lost 1 base; unmatched junction nucleotides: 2. CDR1 is SGHRS, CDR2 YFSETQ, per germline. CDR3 sequence reads: CASSFIAGSYNEQFF. The CDR3 DNA reads as TGCGCCAGCAGCTTCATAGCGGGATCCTACAATGAGCAGTTCTTC.

This clone was counted a few times. The V gene is TRBV5-1, the J gene TRBJ2-3; D is undetermined. V lost 2 bases and J 0 bases, leaving 10 bases between the germline ends. CDR1 SGHRS and CDR2 YFSETQ come from the germline V gene. This CDR3 is built from 15 residues. CDR3: CASSLGRASTDTQYF. As DNA, the CDR3 is TGCGCCAGCAGCTTAGGACGGGCTAGCACAGATACGCAGTATTTT. The full variable domain, its missing parts supplied by reference TRBV5-1 and TRBJ2-3, is KAGVTQTPRYLIKTRGQQVTLSCSPISGHRSVSWYQQTPGQGLQFLFEYFSETQRNKGNFPGRFSGRQFSNSRSEMNVSTLELGDSALYLCASSLGRASTDTQYFGPGTRLTVL.

The chain links TRBV30 to TRBJ2-3, with 8 bases matching TRBD2. Germline V gives CDR1 GTSNPN, CDR2 SVGIG (reference sequence). Germline trimming cut 5 bases from V and 2 bases from J; bases unmatched to any gene: 9. The CDR3 sequence is 15 residues long. The CDR3, as DNA: TGTGCCTGGGCCCAAGCGGGAGCCTACACAGATACGCAGTATTTT. This translates into CAWAQAGAYTDTQYF.

V is TRBV19 and J is TRBJ2-6; D is unclear. Germline V lookup: CDR1 LNHDA, CDR2 SQIVND (reference sequence). The ends were cut back, 3 bases at V and 0 bases at J, with 6 bases in the middle. The CDR3 extends over 15 amino acids. CDR3 loop: CASSIFFSGANVLTF. Written as DNA, the CDR3 is TGTGCCAGTAGTATTTTCTTCTCTGGGGCCAACGTCCTGACTTTC.

There are a few counts of this clone. V usage is TRBV11-3 and J usage is TRBJ2-1; TRBD2 is a possible D gene (6 bases). CDR1 SGHNT and CDR2 YENEEA come from the germline V gene. The CDR3 covers 15 residues. Trimming took off 7 bases at V and 0 bases at J, with 13 bases between the two ends. The CDR3 DNA reads as TGTGCCAGCAATCAGCGGGCGAGCTCCTACAATGAGCAGTTCTTC. The encoded protein is CASNQRASSYNEQFF.

The J gene is TRBJ2-1, the V gene TRBV19, with TRBD2 matching over 10 bases. The J segment lost 8 bases and the V segment lost 4 bases, leaving 8 bases of the junction unmatched. CDR1 LNHDA and CDR2 SQIVND come from the germline V gene (reference sequence). The CDR3 has 15 amino acids. The CDR3 DNA reads as TGTGCCAGTAGTAGTTCTAGCGGGAGTAGGGATGAGCAGTTCTTC. Translation gives CASSSSSGSRDEQFF.

The table lists this clone with a few counts. The V and J genes are TRBV7-2 and TRBJ2-5, with unresolved D. This CDR3 has 12 residues. V shed 5 bases and J shed 5 bases, with 9 bases lying between them. Germline V CDR1 and CDR2: SGHTA, FQGNSA. The CDR3 coding sequence is TGTGCCAGCAGCCCAACTGGGGAGACCCAGTACTTC. It codes for CASSPTGETQYF.

In this sample, this clone turned up a few times. The rearrangement uses TRBV18 and TRBJ2-7, with 9 bases identical to TRBD2. The CDR3 is 14 amino acids. CDR1 KGHSH and CDR2 LQKENI come from the germline V gene. Germline trimming cut 5 bases from V and 4 bases from J; bases unmatched to any gene: 6. The CDR3 bases are TGTGCCAGCTCAGGAATAGCGGGAGCATACGAGCAGTACGTC. It encodes CASSGIAGAYEQYV.

The rearrangement links TRBV10-3 to TRBJ2-1; 13 nucleotides line up with TRBD2. CDR3 length equals 16 residues. J gave up 7 bases and V 4 bases, and 7 bases lay outside the gene matches. Germline CDR1 reads ENHRY; CDR2 reads SYGVKD. The CDR3 coding sequence is TGTGCCATCAGTGCCGGACTAGCGGGGGTATGGAATGAGCAGTTCTTC. Protein: CAISAGLAGVWNEQFF.

The V gene is TRBV7-9, the J gene TRBJ2-4, with 7 nucleotides matching TRBD1. The V and J ends lost 5 bases and 4 bases, in that order; junction bases with no gene match: 8. Germline loops: CDR1 SEHNR, CDR2 FQNEAQ (reference sequence). The CDR3 extends over 15 amino acids. Here the CDR3 DNA reads TGTGCCAGCAGCCAAACTGGGACAGTGAAAAACATTCAGTACTTC. Its protein is CASSQTGTVKNIQYF.

This rearrangement joins TRBV7-9 to TRBJ1-3, with D perhaps matching TRBD1 (5 bases). Germline CDR1 is SEHNR and CDR2 is FQNEAQ (reference sequence). The CDR3 has 17 residues. V lost 6 bases to trimming and J lost 0 bases, with 18 bases between them. The CDR3 region is CASRTTGSKNSGNTIYF. DNA for the CDR3: TGTGCCAGCAGAACTACAGGTTCCAAGAACTCTGGAAACACCATATATTTT.

This clone was observed a handful of times. The V gene is TRBV2, the J gene TRBJ2-4, with no clear D. This CDR3 spans 13 amino acids. Trimming removed 6 bases at V and 1 base at J, with 7 bases between. Germline loops: CDR1 SNHLY, CDR2 FYNNEI. The CDR3 nucleotides read TGTGCCAGCAGACTCGGCGCCAAAAACATTCAGTACTTC. It yields the protein CASRLGAKNIQYF.

As concerns this clone: The same CDR3 can be traced to other DNA sequences in this sample. This chain connects TRBV20-1 to TRBJ2-5; no reliable D call. Trimming removed 3 bases from V and 2 bases from J, with 1 base in between. Germline values: CDR1 DFQATT, CDR2 SNEGSKA (reference sequence). This CDR3 contains 10 residues. The CDR3 spells CSARQETQYF. For the CDR3, the DNA is TGCAGTGCTAGGCAAGAGACCCAGTACTTC.